This T cell receptor beta chain was recovered during a study of T-cell reconstitution after alpha-beta-depleted transplantation in children. This clonotype was detected a few times. Its antigen is not identified. Looked up from germline, CDR1 is SQVTM and CDR2 is ANQGSEA. The CDR3 is 15 amino acids. The germline V and J ends were trimmed by 1 base and 3 bases, with 13 bases remaining between them. General study findings and limits: In patients about two months after transplant, alpha-beta T cells reportedly arose from several hundred expanded graft clones. Hyperexpanded clones declined; after one year, newly produced T cells mostly supplied diversity.

Unique molecular identifiers tagged the TCRbeta library. TCRdb re-called the PCR reads through MiXCR, storing one row per CDR3 protein. The sample yields hundreds of thousands of distinct CDR3 sequences, roughly 15% seen once. Material: PBMCs, mostly from graft donor cells, obtained 360 days after TCRalphabeta/CD19-depleted stem cell transplant. The chain joins TRBV29-1 to TRBJ2-1; the D is unclear. The source is a boy younger than two who had a stem cell transplant for Wiskott-Aldrich syndrome, so the T cells may come from the graft donor. The CDR3 loop reads CSVEGPKLGYNEQFF. CDR3 nucleotide sequence: TGCAGCGTTGAAGGGCCTAAGCTGGGCTACAATGAGCAGTTCTTC.